These 19 T cell receptor beta chains were sequenced from one sample in a study of cytomegalovirus exposure and HLA in healthy donors. The PCR contained 60 Vbeta and 13 Jbeta primers. Measured with immunoSEQ multiplex PCR; TCRdb has only the in-frame clones, and not every one. The repertoire holds about 150,000 clones, with 65% to 75% as singletons. The specimen was PBMCs. Receptor source: a man younger than 35 in good health and CMV-seronegative.

This chain links TRBV7-3 with TRBJ2-1; TRBD1 might be the D (6 bases). This CDR3 spans 14 amino acids. Between the trimmed V and J ends, which lost 5 bases and 6 bases, there was a span of 14 bases. Germline V gene sequence: CDR1 SGHTA, CDR2 FQGTGA. Here the CDR3 DNA reads TGTGCCAGCAGCCCCCAGGGGTCAGGCAATGAGCAGTTCTTC. Translated, it gives CASSPQGSGNEQFF.

This chain links TRBV7-9 with TRBJ1-6; D uncertain. Germline V gene data show CDR1 as SEHNR and CDR2 as FQNEAQ (reference sequence). The V gene lost 1 base and the J gene lost 7 bases, with 14 bases spanning the gap. CDR3 size: 16 residues. The CDR3 region has the DNA TGTGCCAGCAGCTTAGAGCGGGATCCTAACAATTCACCCCTCCACTTT. It translates to CASSLERDPNNSPLHF.

V is TRBV7-9 and J is TRBJ2-5; D is uncertain. Germline V gives CDR1 SEHNR, CDR2 FQNEAQ (reference sequence). The V and J ends lost 5 bases and 2 bases respectively, with 12 bases between them. The CDR3 is made up of 14 amino acids. Here the CDR3 DNA reads TGTGCCAGCAGCGCCCATTGGGCTCAAGAGACCCAGTACTTC. Translation: CASSAHWAQETQYF.

This chain connects TRBV10-3 to TRBJ1-1; a possible D gene is TRBD1 (6 bases). Trimming took 4 bases from V and 4 from J, leaving 10 bases between them. The CDR3 is made up of 13 amino acids. Germline values: CDR1 ENHRY, CDR2 SYGVKD. CDR3 bases: TGTGCCATCAGTGCCAGGGGCCCCACTGAAGCTTTCTTT. It codes for CAISARGPTEAFF.

This clone was observed a few times. The chain couples TRBV4-3 to TRBJ1-5, with a tentative D call TRBD1 (6 bases). Trimming shortened V by 0 bases and J by 9 bases, and 24 bases separated the two germline ends. Germline values: CDR1 LGHNA, CDR2 YSLEER. The CDR3 sequence is 18 residues long. The CDR3 DNA is TGCGCCAGCAGCCAAGAAGGGGGGGCAGGGAATAGTATTGGGCCCCAGCATTTT. This gives the protein CASSQEGGAGNSIGPQHF.

The chain uses TRBV28 and TRBJ2-5, with D perhaps given as TRBD1 or TRBD2 (7 bases each). Germline CDR1 and CDR2: MDHEN and SYDVKM. V lost 10 bases, J lost 1 base, and 19 bases lay in between. CDR3 length: 15 residues. The DNA of the CDR3 is TGTGCCACCAGGGGGGGGAGGGGGGTCCAAGAGACCCAGTACTTC. Translated, it gives CATRGGRGVQETQYF.

CDR3 bases: TGTGCCACCAGCAGGGACAGTAGTTATGAAAAACTGTTTTTT. It translates to CATSRDSSYEKLFF. The rearrangement joins TRBV15 to TRBJ1-4; the D gene is possibly TRBD1 (6 bases). The ends were cut back, 3 bases at V and 6 bases at J, with 11 bases in the middle. Germline CDR1 and CDR2: LNHNV and YYDKDF (reference sequence). The CDR3 is 14 amino acids.

This clone was counted a few times. V and J are TRBV13 and TRBJ1-4; the match to TRBD1 covers 7 bases. V dropped 6 bases and J dropped 2; count of bases not matched to a gene: 9. CDR1 is PRHDT and CDR2 is FYEKMQ in the germline V gene (reference sequence). There are 16 residues in the CDR3. In nucleotides, the CDR3 is TGTGCCAGCAGGCACAGGGGAGCAGGCACTAATGAAAAACTGTTTTTT. Translating gives CASRHRGAGTNEKLFF.

The J gene is TRBJ2-1, the V gene TRBV27, with TRBD1 matching over 7 bases. The CDR3 has 13 residues. CDR1 is MNHEY, CDR2 SMNVEV, per germline (reference sequence). J was trimmed by 7 bases and V by 6 bases; bases with no gene match: 6. The CDR3 is CASRRQGGNEQFF. The CDR3 DNA reads TGTGCCAGCAGAAGACAGGGTGGGAATGAGCAGTTCTTC.

This clone was seen only once. Distinct nucleotide sequences in the sample also encode this CDR3. CDR3 sequence (DNA): TGTGCCAGCAGTAGGACAGGGGGAGGAAACACCATATATTTT. Its translation: CASSRTGGGNTIYF. The gene calls are TRBV2 and TRBJ1-3, with 10 bases identical to TRBD1. CDR3 size: 14 residues. The V segment lost 5 bases and the J segment 4 bases; nucleotides outside the gene matches: 2. Germline assignment: CDR1 SNHLY and CDR2 FYNNEI.

The genes are TRBV4-2 and TRBJ1-4; no definite D call. The CDR3 consists of 14 residues. Trimming took 1 base from V and 12 from J, leaving 15 bases between them. Per germline, CDR1 LGHNA and CDR2 YNFKEQ. DNA of the CDR3: TGTGCCAGCAGCCAAGGCCCCGATAACAACGAACTGTTTTTT. Residues: CASSQGPDNNELFF.

This rearrangement joins TRBV9 to TRBJ1-6; D is ambiguous. Germline V gives CDR1 SGDLS, CDR2 YYNGEE. The V end lost 3 bases, the J end lost 7 bases, and 11 bases lay between the germline ends. The CDR3 has 14 amino acids. The CDR3 loop reads CASSAQVSNSPLHF. The CDR3 coding sequence is TGTGCCAGCAGCGCCCAGGTCTCCAATTCACCCCTCCACTTT.

V and J are TRBV28 and TRBJ1-1; D is possibly TRBD1 (5 bases). Trimming cost V 5 bases and J 1 base, with 5 bases left between them. Germline-derived CDR1 and CDR2 are MDHEN and SYDVKM. This CDR3 is built from 12 residues. This CDR3 is CASSTGNTEAFF. In DNA form, the CDR3 reads TGTGCCAGCAGTACAGGGAACACTGAAGCTTTCTTT. Variable domain in full (rest from reference TRBV28 and TRBJ1-1): DVKVTQSSRYLVKRTGEKVFLECVQDMDHENMFWYRQDPGLGLRLIYFSYDVKMKEKGDIPEGYSVSREKKERFSLILESASTNQTSMYLCASSTGNTEAFFGQGTRLTVV.

The chain joins TRBV7-3 to TRBJ2-1, with TRBD2 matching 11 bases. Germline CDR1 reads SGHTA; CDR2 reads FQGTGA. This CDR3 region has 15 residues. J gave up 4 bases and V 3 bases, and 2 bases lay outside the gene matches. Here the CDR3 reads CASSFSGGAYNEQFF. Written as DNA, the CDR3 is TGTGCCAGCAGCTTTAGCGGGGGGGCATACAATGAGCAGTTCTTC. Full variable domain (outside the CDR3, taken from reference TRBV7-3 and TRBJ2-1): GAGVSQTPSNKVTEKGKYVELRCDPISGHTALYWYRQSLGQGPEFLIYFQGTGAADDSGLPNDRFFAVRPEGSVSTLKIQRTERGDSAVYLCASSFSGGAYNEQFFGPGTRLTVL.

This chain joins TRBV5-6 and TRBJ2-1; 11 nucleotides align to TRBD2. This CDR3 contains 18 residues. V lost 0 bases to trimming and J lost 4 bases; unmatched junction nucleotides: 9. From germline, CDR1 is SGHDT and CDR2 YYEEEE. CDR3 sequence reads: CASSLGSKLAGDYNEQFF. In nucleotides, the CDR3 is TGTGCCAGCAGCTTGGGGAGCAAACTAGCGGGGGATTACAATGAGCAGTTCTTC.

This sequence joins TRBV4-1 and TRBJ2-7; TRBD2 is a possible D gene (6 bases). The CDR3 is 15 residues long. Germline values: CDR1 MGHRA, CDR2 YSYEKL. V lost 1 base and J lost 0, with 10 bases in between. The CDR3 sequence: CASSQVGSLSYEQYF. In nucleotides, the CDR3 is TGCGCCAGCAGCCAAGTCGGGAGCCTCTCCTACGAGCAGTACTTC.

The V call is TRBV4-1, the J call TRBJ1-4; TRBD1 aligns across 9 bases. Germline trimming cut 4 bases from V and 5 bases from J; bases unmatched to any gene: 2. The germline V gene encodes CDR1 MGHRA and CDR2 YSYEKL. The CDR3 sequence is 14 residues long. The CDR3 region has the DNA TGCGCCAGCAGCCTAGGGACAGGGAATGAAAAACTGTTTTTT. Its translation is CASSLGTGNEKLFF.

The chain is built from TRBV21-1 and TRBJ1-3; the table's D gene call, TRBD1, was not cross checked with the DNA. TRBV21-1 is annotated as a pseudogene. The CDR3 is 18 amino acids. Written as DNA, the CDR3 is TGTGCCAGCAGCGCTACGGGACAGGGACGGGGAACTGGAAACACCATATATTTT. It encodes CASSATGQGRGTGNTIYF.

This clone has just a few counts. The chain is built from TRBV10-3 and TRBJ2-3; 7 bases are a match to TRBD2. Unmatched junction bases numbered 8, after V lost 0 bases and J lost 2 bases. This CDR3 has 17 residues. In germline, CDR1 is ENHRY, CDR2 SYGVKD. The CDR3 sequence: CAISESTGRGNTDTQYF. CDR3 nucleotides: TGTGCCATCAGTGAGTCGACCGGGCGGGGGAACACAGATACGCAGTATTTT.